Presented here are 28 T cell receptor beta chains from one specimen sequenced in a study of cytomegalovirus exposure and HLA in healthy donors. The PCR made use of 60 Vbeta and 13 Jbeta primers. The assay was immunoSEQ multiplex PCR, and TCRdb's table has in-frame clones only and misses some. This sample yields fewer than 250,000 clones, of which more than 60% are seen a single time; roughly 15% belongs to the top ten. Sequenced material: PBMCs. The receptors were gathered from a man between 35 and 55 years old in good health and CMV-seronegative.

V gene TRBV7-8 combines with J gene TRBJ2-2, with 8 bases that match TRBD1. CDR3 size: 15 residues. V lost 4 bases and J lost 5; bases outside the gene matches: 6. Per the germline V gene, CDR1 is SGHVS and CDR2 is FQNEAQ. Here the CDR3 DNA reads TGTGCCAGCAGCTCCGACAGGGGACGAACCGGGGAGCTGTTTTTT. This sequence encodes CASSSDRGRTGELFF. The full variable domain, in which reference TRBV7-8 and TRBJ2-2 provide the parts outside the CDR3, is GAGVSQSPRYKVAKRGQDVALRCDPISGHVSLFWYQQALGQGPEFLTYFQNEAQLDKSGLPSDRFFAERPEGSVSTLKIQRTQQEDSAVYLCASSSDRGRTGELFFGEGSRLTVL.

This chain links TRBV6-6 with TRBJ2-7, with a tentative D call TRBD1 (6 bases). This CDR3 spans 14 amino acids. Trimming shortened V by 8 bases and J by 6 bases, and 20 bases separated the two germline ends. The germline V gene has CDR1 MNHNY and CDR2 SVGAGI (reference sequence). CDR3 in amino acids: CASSPGQGIPEQYF. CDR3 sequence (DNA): TGTGCCAGCTCCCCCGGGCAGGGGATCCCCGAGCAGTACTTC.

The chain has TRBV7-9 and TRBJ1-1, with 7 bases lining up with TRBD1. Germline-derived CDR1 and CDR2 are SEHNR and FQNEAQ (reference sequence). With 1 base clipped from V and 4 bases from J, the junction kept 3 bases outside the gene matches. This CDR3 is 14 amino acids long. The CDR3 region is CASSLVTGSTEAFF. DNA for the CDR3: TGTGCCAGCAGCTTAGTGACAGGGAGCACTGAAGCTTTCTTT.

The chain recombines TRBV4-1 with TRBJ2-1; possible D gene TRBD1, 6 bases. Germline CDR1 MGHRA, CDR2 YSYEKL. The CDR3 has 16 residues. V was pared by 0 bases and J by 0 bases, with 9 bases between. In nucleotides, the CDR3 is TGCGCCAGCAGCCAAGAGGACAGTAGCTCCTACAATGAGCAGTTCTTC. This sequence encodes CASSQEDSSSYNEQFF.

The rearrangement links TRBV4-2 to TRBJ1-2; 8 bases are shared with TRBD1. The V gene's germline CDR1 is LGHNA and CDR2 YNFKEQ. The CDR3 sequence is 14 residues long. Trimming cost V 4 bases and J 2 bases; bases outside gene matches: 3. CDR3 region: CASSPGQVNYGYTF. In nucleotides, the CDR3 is TGTGCCAGCAGCCCGGGACAGGTGAACTATGGCTACACCTTC.

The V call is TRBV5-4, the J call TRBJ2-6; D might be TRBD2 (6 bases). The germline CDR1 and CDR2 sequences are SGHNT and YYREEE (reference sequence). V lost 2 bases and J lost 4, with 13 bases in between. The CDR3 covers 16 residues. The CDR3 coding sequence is TGTGCCAGCAGCTTCCTGTGGGGAGGAGGGGCCAACGTCCTGACTTTC. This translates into CASSFLWGGGANVLTF.

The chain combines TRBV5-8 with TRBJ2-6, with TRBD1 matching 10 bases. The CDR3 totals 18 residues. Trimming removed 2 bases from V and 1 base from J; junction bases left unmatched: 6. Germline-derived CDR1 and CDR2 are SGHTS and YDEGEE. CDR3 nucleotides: TGTGCCAGCAGCTTACTGGGACAGGGGTATTCTGGGGCCAACGTCCTGACTTTC. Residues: CASSLLGQGYSGANVLTF.

CDR3: CASSLPGGRVSQEQYF. Here the CDR3 DNA reads TGTGCCAGCAGCTTACCGGGGGGCAGGGTATCACAGGAGCAGTACTTC. The V gene is TRBV7-9, the J gene TRBJ2-7, with TRBD2 as a possible D gene (7 bases). CDR3 size: 16 residues. The V and J ends lost 2 bases and 7 bases respectively, with 21 bases between them. The germline gives CDR1 SEHNR, CDR2 FQNEAQ (reference sequence).

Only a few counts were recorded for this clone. DNA for the CDR3: TGTGCCAGCAGACCCAAAGCTGGTGAAAAACTGTTTTTT. Translated: CASRPKAGEKLFF. The chain joins TRBV5-8 to TRBJ1-4, with unresolved D. The CDR3 runs 13 residues. Deletions cut 5 bases from V and 7 bases from J, with 12 bases between. The V gene's germline CDR1 is SGHTS and CDR2 YDEGEE.

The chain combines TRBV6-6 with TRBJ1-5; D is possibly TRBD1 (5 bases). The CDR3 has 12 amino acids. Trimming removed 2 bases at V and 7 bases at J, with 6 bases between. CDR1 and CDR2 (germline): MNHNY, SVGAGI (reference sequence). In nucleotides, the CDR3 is TGTGCCAGCAGTTACCCAGGGCAGCCCCAGCATTTT. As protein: CASSYPGQPQHF.

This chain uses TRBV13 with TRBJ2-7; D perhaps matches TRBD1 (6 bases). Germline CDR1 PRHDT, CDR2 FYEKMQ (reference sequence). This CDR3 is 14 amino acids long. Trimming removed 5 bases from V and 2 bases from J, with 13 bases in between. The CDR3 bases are TGTGCCAGCAGCGTCCGGGACATCGCCTACGAGCAGTACTTC. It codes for CASSVRDIAYEQYF. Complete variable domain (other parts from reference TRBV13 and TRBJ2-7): AAGVIQSPRHLIKEKRETATLKCYPIPRHDTVYWYQQGPGQDPQFLISFYEKMQSDKGSIPDRFSAQQFSDYHSELNMSSLELGDSALYFCASSVRDIAYEQYFGPGTRLTVT.

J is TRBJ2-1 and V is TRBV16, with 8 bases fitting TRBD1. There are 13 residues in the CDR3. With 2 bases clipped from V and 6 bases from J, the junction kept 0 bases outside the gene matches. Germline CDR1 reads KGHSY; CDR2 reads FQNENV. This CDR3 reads CASSQDRGNEQFF. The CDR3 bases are TGTGCCAGCAGCCAAGACAGGGGCAATGAGCAGTTCTTC.

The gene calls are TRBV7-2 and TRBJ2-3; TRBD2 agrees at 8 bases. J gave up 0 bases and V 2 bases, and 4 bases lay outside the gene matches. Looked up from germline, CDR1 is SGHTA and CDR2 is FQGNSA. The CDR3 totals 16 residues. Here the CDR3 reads CASSLTSGSSTDTQYF. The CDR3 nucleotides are TGTGCCAGCAGCTTAACTAGCGGTTCTAGCACAGATACGCAGTATTTT.

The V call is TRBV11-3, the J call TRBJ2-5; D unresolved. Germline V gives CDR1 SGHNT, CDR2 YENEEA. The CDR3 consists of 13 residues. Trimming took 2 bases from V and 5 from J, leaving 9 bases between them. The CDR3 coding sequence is TGTGCCAGCAGCTTACCAGGCATCGAGACCCAGTACTTC. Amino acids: CASSLPGIETQYF.

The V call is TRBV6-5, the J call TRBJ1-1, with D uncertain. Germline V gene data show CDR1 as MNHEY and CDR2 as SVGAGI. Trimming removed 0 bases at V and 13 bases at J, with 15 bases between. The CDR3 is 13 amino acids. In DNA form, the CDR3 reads TGTGCCAGCAGTTACTCTTCCGGGAAGAGTCATTTCTTT. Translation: CASSYSSGKSHFF.

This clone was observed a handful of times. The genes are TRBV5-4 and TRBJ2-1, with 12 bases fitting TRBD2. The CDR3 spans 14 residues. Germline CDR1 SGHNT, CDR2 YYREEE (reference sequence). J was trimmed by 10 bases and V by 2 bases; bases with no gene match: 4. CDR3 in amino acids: CASSFLAGGEEQFF. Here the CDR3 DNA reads TGTGCCAGCAGCTTCCTAGCGGGAGGGGAGGAGCAGTTCTTC.

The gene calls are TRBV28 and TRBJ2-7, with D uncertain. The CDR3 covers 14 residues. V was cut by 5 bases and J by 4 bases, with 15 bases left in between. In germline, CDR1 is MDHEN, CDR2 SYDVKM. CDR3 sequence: CASSPDRSFYEQYF. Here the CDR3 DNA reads TGTGCCAGCAGTCCGGATCGGAGTTTTTACGAGCAGTACTTC.

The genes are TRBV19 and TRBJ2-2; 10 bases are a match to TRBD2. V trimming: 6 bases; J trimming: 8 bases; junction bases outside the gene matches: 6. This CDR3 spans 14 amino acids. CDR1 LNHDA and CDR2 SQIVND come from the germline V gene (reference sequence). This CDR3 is CASSLAGVSGELFF. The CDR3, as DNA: TGTGCCAGTAGCCTAGCGGGAGTCTCGGGGGAGCTGTTTTTT.

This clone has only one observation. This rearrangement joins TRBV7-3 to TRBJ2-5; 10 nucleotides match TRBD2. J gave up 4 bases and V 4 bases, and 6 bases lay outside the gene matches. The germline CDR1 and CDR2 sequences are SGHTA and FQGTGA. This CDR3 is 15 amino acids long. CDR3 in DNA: TGTGCCAGCAGCTCCACACTAGCGGGGTTAGAGACCCAGTACTTC. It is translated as CASSSTLAGLETQYF. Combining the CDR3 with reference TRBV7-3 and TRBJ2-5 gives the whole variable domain GAGVSQTPSNKVTEKGKYVELRCDPISGHTALYWYRQSLGQGPEFLIYFQGTGAADDSGLPNDRFFAVRPEGSVSTLKIQRTERGDSAVYLCASSSTLAGLETQYFGPGTRLLVL.

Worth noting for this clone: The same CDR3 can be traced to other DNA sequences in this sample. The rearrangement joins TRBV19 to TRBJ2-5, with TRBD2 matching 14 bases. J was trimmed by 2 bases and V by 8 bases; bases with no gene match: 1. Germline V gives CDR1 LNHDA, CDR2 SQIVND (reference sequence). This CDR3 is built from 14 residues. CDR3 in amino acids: CASGTSGGQETQYF. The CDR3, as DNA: TGTGCCAGTGGGACTAGCGGGGGTCAAGAGACCCAGTACTTC.

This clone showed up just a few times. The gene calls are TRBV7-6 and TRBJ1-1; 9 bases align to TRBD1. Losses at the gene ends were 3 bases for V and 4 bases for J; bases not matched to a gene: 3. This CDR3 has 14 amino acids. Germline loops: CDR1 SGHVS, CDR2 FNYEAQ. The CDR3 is CASSFSQGATEAFF. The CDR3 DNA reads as TGTGCCAGCAGCTTCTCACAGGGGGCCACTGAAGCTTTCTTT.

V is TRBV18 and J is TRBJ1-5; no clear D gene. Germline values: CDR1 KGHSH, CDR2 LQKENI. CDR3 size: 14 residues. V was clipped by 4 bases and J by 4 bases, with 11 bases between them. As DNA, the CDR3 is TGTGCCAGCTCACTTCTACTCGAAAATCAGCCCCAGCATTTT. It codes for CASSLLLENQPQHF.

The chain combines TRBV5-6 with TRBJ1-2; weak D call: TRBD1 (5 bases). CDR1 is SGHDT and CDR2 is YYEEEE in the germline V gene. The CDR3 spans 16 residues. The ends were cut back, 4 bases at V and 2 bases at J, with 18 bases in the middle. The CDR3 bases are TGTGCCAGCAGCCCAATTATGTCCAGGGCCAACTATGGCTACACCTTC. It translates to CASSPIMSRANYGYTF. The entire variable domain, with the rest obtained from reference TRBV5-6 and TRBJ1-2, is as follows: DAGVTQSPTHLIKTRGQQVTLRCSPKSGHDTVSWYQQALGQGPQFIFQYYEEEERQRGNFPDRFSGHQFPNYSSELNVNALLLGDSALYLCASSPIMSRANYGYTFGSGTRLTVV.

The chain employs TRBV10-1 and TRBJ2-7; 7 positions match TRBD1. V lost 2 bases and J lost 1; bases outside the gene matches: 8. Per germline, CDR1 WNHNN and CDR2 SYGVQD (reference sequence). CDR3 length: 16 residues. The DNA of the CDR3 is TGCGCCAGCAGTGAGAATCGACAGGGTGAATCCTACGAGCAGTACTTC. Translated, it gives CASSENRQGESYEQYF.

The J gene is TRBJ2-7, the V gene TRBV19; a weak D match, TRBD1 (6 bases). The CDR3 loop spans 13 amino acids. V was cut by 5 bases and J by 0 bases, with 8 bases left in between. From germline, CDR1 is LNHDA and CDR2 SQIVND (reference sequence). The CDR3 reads CASSWTDSYEQYF. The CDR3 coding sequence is TGTGCCAGTAGTTGGACAGACTCCTACGAGCAGTACTTC.

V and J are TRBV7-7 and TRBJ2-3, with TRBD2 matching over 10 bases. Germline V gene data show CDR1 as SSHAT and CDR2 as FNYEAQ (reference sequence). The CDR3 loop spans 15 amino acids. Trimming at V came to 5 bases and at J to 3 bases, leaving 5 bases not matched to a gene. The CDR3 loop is CASSQLAGSTDTQYF. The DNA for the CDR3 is TGTGCCAGCAGCCAACTAGCGGGGTCTACAGATACGCAGTATTTT.

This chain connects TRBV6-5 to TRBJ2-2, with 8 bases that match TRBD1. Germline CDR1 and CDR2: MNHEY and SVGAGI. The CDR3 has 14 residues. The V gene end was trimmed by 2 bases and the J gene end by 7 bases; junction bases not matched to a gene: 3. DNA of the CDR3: TGTGCCAGCAGTTACAGGACAGGGAACGGGGAGCTGTTTTTT. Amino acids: CASSYRTGNGELFF.

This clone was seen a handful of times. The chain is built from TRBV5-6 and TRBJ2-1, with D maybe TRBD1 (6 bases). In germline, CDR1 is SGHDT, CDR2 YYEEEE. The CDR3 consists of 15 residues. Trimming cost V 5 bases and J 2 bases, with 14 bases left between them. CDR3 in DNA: TGTGCCAGCAGGGCGACAGGCGTCGCCTACAATGAGCAGTTCTTC. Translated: CASRATGVAYNEQFF.